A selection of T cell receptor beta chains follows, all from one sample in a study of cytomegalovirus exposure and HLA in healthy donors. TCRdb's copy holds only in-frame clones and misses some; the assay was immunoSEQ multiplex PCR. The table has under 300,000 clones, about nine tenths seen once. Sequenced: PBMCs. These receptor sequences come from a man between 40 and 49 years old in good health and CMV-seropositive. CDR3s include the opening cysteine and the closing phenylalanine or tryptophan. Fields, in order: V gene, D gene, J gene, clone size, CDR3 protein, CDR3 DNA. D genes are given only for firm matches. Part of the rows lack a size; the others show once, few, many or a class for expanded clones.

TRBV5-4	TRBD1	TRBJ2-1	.	CASRRTGGADNEQFF	TGTGCCAGCAGGCGGACAGGGGGCGCGGACAATGAGCAGTTCTTC
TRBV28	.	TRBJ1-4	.	CASTVPRGAQTSTNEKLFF	TGTGCCAGCACAGTCCCACGGGGGGCGCAAACCTCAACTAATGAAAAACTGTTTTTT
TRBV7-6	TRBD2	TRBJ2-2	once	CASSRTSGMSGELFF	TGTGCCAGCAGCCGGACTAGCGGGATGAGCGGGGAGCTGTTTTTT
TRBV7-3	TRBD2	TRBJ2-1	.	CASSSPTSGEQFF	TGTGCCAGCAGCTCCCCGACTAGCGGTGAGCAGTTCTTC
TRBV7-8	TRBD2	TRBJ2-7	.	CASSLARTSGYEQYF	TGTGCCAGCAGCTTAGCGCGGACTAGTGGGTACGAGCAGTACTTC
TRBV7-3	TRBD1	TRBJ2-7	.	CASSLTPGGFYEQYF	TGTGCCAGCAGCTTAACTCCAGGGGGATTCTACGAGCAGTACTTC
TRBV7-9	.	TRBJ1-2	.	CASSRGQKPNYGYTF	TGTGCCAGCAGCCGCGGACAGAAACCCAACTATGGCTACACCTTC
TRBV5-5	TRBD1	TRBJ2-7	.	CASRPPDRGEQYF	TGTGCCAGCAGGCCCCCGGACAGGGGCGAGCAGTACTTC
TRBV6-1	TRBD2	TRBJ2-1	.	CASSDGTSGSSYNEQFF	TGTGCCAGCAGTGACGGGACTAGCGGTAGCTCCTACAATGAGCAGTTCTTC
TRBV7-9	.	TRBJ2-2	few	CASSLVPLGTSTGELFF	TGTGCCAGCAGCTTAGTGCCCTTGGGCACGTCCACCGGGGAGCTGTTTTTT
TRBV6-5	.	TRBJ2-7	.	CASSFKQGPGEQYF	TGTGCCAGCAGTTTCAAACAGGGACCGGGCGAGCAGTACTTC
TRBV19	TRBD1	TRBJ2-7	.	CASSMFETGGPYEQYF	TGTGCCAGTAGTATGTTCGAGACAGGGGGCCCCTACGAGCAGTACTTC
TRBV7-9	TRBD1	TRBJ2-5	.	CASSLDSRTGDETQYF	TGTGCCAGCAGCTTAGATTCGCGAACAGGGGACGAGACCCAGTACTTC
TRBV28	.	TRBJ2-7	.	CASAKTGIPPYEQYF	TGTGCCAGCGCAAAGACCGGGATCCCCCCCTACGAGCAGTACTTC
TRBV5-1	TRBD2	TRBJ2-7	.	CASRTSGVYEQYF	TGCGCCAGCCGGACTAGCGGTGTCTACGAGCAGTACTTC
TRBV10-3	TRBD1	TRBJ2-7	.	CAISDQGARYEQYF	TGTGCCATCAGTGACCAGGGGGCCCGCTACGAGCAGTACTTC
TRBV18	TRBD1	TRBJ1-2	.	CASSPGQGSGYTF	TGTGCCAGCTCCCCGGGACAGGGGAGCGGCTACACCTTC
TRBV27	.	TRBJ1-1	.	CASSSQRSGRGNTEAFF	TGTGCCAGCAGTTCACAACGAAGTGGGCGGGGGAACACTGAAGCTTTCTTT
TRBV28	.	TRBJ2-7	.	CASSFGQGPYEQYF	TGTGCCAGCAGTTTCGGGCAGGGCCCCTACGAGCAGTACTTC
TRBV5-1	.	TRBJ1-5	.	CASSLWGDQPQHF	TGCGCCAGCAGCTTGTGGGGCGATCAGCCCCAGCATTTT
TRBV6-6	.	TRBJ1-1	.	CASSYSQGNTEAFF	TGTGCCAGCAGTTACTCCCAGGGGAACACTGAAGCTTTCTTT
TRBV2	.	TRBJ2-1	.	CASSESRRGEQFF	TGTGCCAGCAGTGAATCGCGGAGGGGTGAGCAGTTCTTC
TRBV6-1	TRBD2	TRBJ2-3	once	CASSEQVSGRIQDTQYF	TGTGCCAGCAGTGAACAGGTTAGCGGGAGGATCCAAGATACGCAGTATTTT
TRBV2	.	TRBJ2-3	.	CASSGRTSADTQYF	TGTGCCAGCAGTGGCCGGACTTCGGCAGATACGCAGTATTTT
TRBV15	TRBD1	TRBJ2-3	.	CATRIGQEGTDTQYF	TGTGCCACCAGGATCGGACAGGAAGGCACAGATACGCAGTATTTT
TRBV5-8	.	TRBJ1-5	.	CASSFTGFNQPQHF	TGTGCCAGCAGCTTCACAGGGTTCAATCAGCCCCAGCATTTT
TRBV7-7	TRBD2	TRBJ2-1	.	CASSLEASGYNEQFF	TGTGCTAGCAGCTTAGAGGCTAGCGGTTACAATGAGCAGTTCTTC
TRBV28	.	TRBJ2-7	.	CASSLTGDSYEQYF	TGTGCCAGCAGTCTGACAGGCGACTCCTACGAGCAGTACTTC
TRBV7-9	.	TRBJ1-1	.	CASSPTNTEAFF	TGTGCCAGCAGCCCGACTAACACTGAAGCTTTCTTT
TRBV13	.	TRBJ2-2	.	CASSPVRGNTGELFF	TGTGCCAGCAGCCCGGTCAGGGGGAACACCGGGGAGCTGTTTTTT
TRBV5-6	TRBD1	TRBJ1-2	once	CASSLFDRGHNYGYTF	TGTGCCAGCAGCTTGTTCGACAGGGGTCATAACTATGGCTACACCTTC
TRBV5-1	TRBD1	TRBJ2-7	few	CASSSPGGAEQYF	TGCGCCAGCAGCTCCCCAGGGGGCGCCGAGCAGTACTTC
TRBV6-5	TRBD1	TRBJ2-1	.	CASSWGQNYNEQFF	TGTGCCAGCAGTTGGGGACAGAATTACAATGAGCAGTTCTTC
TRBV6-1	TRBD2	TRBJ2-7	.	CASSEDSGMAYEQYF	TGTGCCAGCAGCGAGGATAGCGGGATGGCCTACGAGCAGTACTTC
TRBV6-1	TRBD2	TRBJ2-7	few	CASSVLGTSFYEQYF	TGTGCCAGCAGTGTCCTAGGGACTAGCTTCTACGAGCAGTACTTC
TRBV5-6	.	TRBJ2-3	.	CASSLARPSTDTQYF	TGTGCCAGCAGCTTAGCGCGTCCTAGCACAGATACGCAGTATTTT
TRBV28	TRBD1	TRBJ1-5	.	CASSLLGQGDQPQHF	TGTGCCAGCAGTTTACTGGGACAGGGCGATCAGCCCCAGCATTTT
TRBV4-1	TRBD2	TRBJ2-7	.	CASSHSGLAGVHEQYF	TGCGCCAGCAGCCACTCGGGACTAGCGGGAGTGCATGAGCAGTACTTC
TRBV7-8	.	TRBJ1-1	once	CASSKTRAHTEAFF	TGTGCCAGCAGCAAGACCAGGGCCCACACTGAAGCTTTCTTT
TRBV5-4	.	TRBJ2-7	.	CASSSEAGTYEQYF	TGTGCCAGCAGCTCCGAGGCCGGGACCTACGAGCAGTACTTC
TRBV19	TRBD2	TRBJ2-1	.	CASSLLAVVYNEQFF	TGTGCCAGTAGCTTACTAGCGGTAGTGTACAATGAGCAGTTCTTC
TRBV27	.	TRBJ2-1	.	CASSPTSFNEQFF	TGTGCCAGCAGTCCCACTAGCTTTAATGAGCAGTTCTTC
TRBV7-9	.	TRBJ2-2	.	CSSSLAASNTGELFF	TGTTCCAGCAGCTTAGCAGCCTCGAACACCGGGGAGCTGTTTTTT
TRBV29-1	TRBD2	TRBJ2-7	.	CSVRGSEQYF	TGCAGCGTTCGCGGGAGCGAGCAGTACTTC